This record looks at one T cell receptor (beta chain) sequence and its context. This CDR3 is built from 16 residues. CDR1 GTSNPN and CDR2 SVGIG come from the germline V gene (reference sequence). V lost 3 bases, J lost 7 bases, and 14 bases stayed unmatched. The data are from a study of PD-L1 blockade in urothelial cancer. Study background: Prior chemotherapy in patients spanned 0 to 3 regimens.

Generated by immunoSEQ multiplex PCR, the TCRdb table keeps only in-frame clones and is missing some. In the table there are some 41,000 clones, 83% of which are singletons. Regarding time point: peripheral blood 6 weeks after treatment start. Patients' urothelial carcinoma was locally advanced or metastatic. The study collected 1 to 8 samples per patient, pretreatment and on-treatment. The V call is TRBV30, the J call TRBJ2-3; 9 nucleotides line up with TRBD1. The source of this sequence is a man in his sixties with urothelial cancer. Sequenced here: PBMCs, sampled around atezolizumab (anti-PD-L1) treatment. The CDR3 here is CAWSAPWTGAGYTQYF. CDR3 DNA: TGTGCCTGGAGCGCTCCCTGGACAGGGGCCGGGTATACGCAGTATTTT.